The 10 T cell receptor beta chains below come from one sample, sequenced in a study of CD8 T cells in Susac syndrome. Random hexamers served to reverse transcribe roughly 0.5 to 1 ug RNA. A single record per CDR3 protein comes from TCRdb applying MiXCR to the immunoSEQ multiplex PCR reads. The sample contains under 85,000 distinct CDR3 sequences, about 94% of which appear only once. The source material was CD8+ T cells from PBMCs. These receptors were collected from a human donor with Susac syndrome.

The J gene is TRBJ2-2, the V gene TRBV29-1; TRBD2 is a possible D gene (6 bases). The length of the CDR3 is 12 residues. The germline gives CDR1 SQVTM, CDR2 ANQGSEA. The CDR3 loop is CTPWGDKGELFF. CDR3 coding DNA: TGCACCCCGTGGGGGGATAAGGGGGAGCTGTTTTTT.

V gene TRBV12-3 or TRBV12-4 combines with J gene TRBJ2-2, with D hard to call. There are 14 residues in the CDR3. The germline V and J ends were trimmed by 5 bases and 3 bases, with 10 bases remaining between them. Written as DNA, the CDR3 is TGTGCCAGCAGTCCCCAAACCTACACCGGGGAGCTGTTTTTT. Translated, it gives CASSPQTYTGELFF.

This chain uses TRBV23-1 with TRBJ2-5; 7 bases agree with TRBD2. TRBV23-1 is reported as an ORF; its role is uncertain. The CDR3 is 11 amino acids. Losses at the gene ends were 11 bases for V and 5 bases for J; bases not matched to a gene: 5. CDR3 in DNA: TGCGCCTCGGCCGGGGGGGAGACCCAGTACTTC. Translating gives CASAGGETQYF.

The chain links TRBV4-2 to TRBJ2-7; weak D call: TRBD2 (5 bases). This CDR3 is 13 amino acids long. V was shortened by 6 bases and J by 5 bases, with 14 bases between the two germline ends. Germline V gives CDR1 LGHNA, CDR2 YNFKEQ. The CDR3 loop reads CASSPSGSNEQYF. CDR3 nucleotides: TGTGCCAGCAGTCCGTCGGGGTCCAACGAGCAGTACTTC.

V is TRBV14 and J is TRBJ1-6; D unresolved. Between the trimmed V and J ends, which lost 1 base and 8 bases, there was a span of 6 bases. Germline V lookup: CDR1 SGHDN, CDR2 FVKESK. There are 13 residues in the CDR3. The CDR3 DNA reads TGTGCCAGCAGCCAAGTTCCCTATTCACCCCTCCACTTT. Its translation: CASSQVPYSPLHF. The whole variable domain, remainder taken from reference TRBV14 and TRBJ1-6, is EAGVTQFPSHSVIEKGQTVTLRCDPISGHDNLYWYRRVMGKEIKFLLHFVKESKQDESGMPNNRFLAERTGGTYSTLKVQPAELEDSGVYFCASSQVPYSPLHFGNGTRLTVT.

The chain combines TRBV27 with TRBJ2-1, with TRBD2 as a possible D gene (6 bases). V was shortened by 2 bases and J by 5 bases, with 13 bases between the two germline ends. This CDR3 is 15 amino acids long. Germline-derived CDR1 and CDR2 are MNHEY and SMNVEV (reference sequence). CDR3 nucleotide sequence: TGTGCCAGCAGTTTACTAGGTGGCGGGGACAATGAGCAGTTCTTC. Protein sequence: CASSLLGGGDNEQFF.

This chain connects TRBV4-1 to TRBJ2-1; D is unclear. V shed 1 base and J shed 7 bases, with 11 bases lying between them. The germline V gene encodes CDR1 MGHRA and CDR2 YSYEKL. CDR3 length equals 14 residues. The CDR3 reads CASSQGEGRNEQFF. The CDR3 DNA reads TGCGCCAGCAGCCAAGGTGAAGGACGGAATGAGCAGTTCTTC.

This rearrangement joins TRBV3-1 to TRBJ1-5; D is unresolved. V was cut by 0 bases and J by 7 bases, with 10 bases left in between. This CDR3 comprises 14 residues. Germline V lookup: CDR1 LGHDT, CDR2 YNNKEL (reference sequence). The CDR3 DNA sequence: TGTGCCAGCAGCCAAGAGGGCGGCTACCAGCCCCAGCATTTT. Translation: CASSQEGGYQPQHF.

This chain links TRBV20-1 with TRBJ2-7; D remains ambiguous. Trimming removed 2 bases from V and 3 bases from J, with 17 bases in between. CDR1 is DFQATT, CDR2 SNEGSKA, per germline (reference sequence). The CDR3 has 15 amino acids. The CDR3 DNA sequence: TGCAGTGCTAGATACGACACTCCAGGTAGCTACGAGCAGTACTTC. Amino acid sequence: CSARYDTPGSYEQYF.

V gene TRBV27 combines with J gene TRBJ1-5, with 7 bases aligning to TRBD1. Germline V gene lookup returns CDR1 MNHEY and CDR2 SMNVEV (reference sequence). J lost 0 bases, V lost 5 bases, and 7 bases had no gene match. The CDR3 spans 16 residues. This CDR3 reads CASSPIRDSSNQPQHF. CDR3 DNA sequence: TGTGCCAGCAGTCCCATCCGGGACAGTAGCAATCAGCCCCAGCATTTT.